The 30 T cell receptor beta chains given below trace back to one sample, sequenced in a study of blood T cell repertoires in COVID-19. Data came from immunoSEQ multiplex PCR; TCRdb stores just in-frame clones and leaves some out. This table holds approximately 240,000 clones, 65% to 85% found once. Sequencing was performed on peripheral blood. The receptors come from a woman in her 30s who had recovered from COVID-19.

This sequence joins TRBV5-1 and TRBJ1-2; D unresolved. V lost 0 bases and J lost 8, with 11 bases in between. Per germline, CDR1 SGHRS and CDR2 YFSETQ. This CDR3 has 13 amino acids. The CDR3 DNA sequence: TGCGCCAGCAGCTTGGAAGCAGAGGGAGGCTACACCTTC. As protein: CASSLEAEGGYTF.

This chain links TRBV7-6 with TRBJ2-1, with D possibly being TRBD2 (7 bases). The length of the CDR3 is 10 residues. The germline V gene has CDR1 SGHVS and CDR2 FNYEAQ. V was pared by 10 bases and J by 13 bases, with 14 bases between. The CDR3 here is CATSGGQQFF. CDR3 coding DNA: TGTGCCACCTCGGGGGGCCAACAGTTCTTC.

The chain is built from TRBV27 and TRBJ1-1; D perhaps matches TRBD1 (6 bases). With 3 bases removed from V and 3 bases from J, the gap between germline ends came to 17 bases. In germline, CDR1 is MNHEY, CDR2 SMNVEV (reference sequence). This CDR3 is built from 16 residues. CDR3 sequence: CASSFYPTGGDTEAFF. CDR3 nucleotide sequence: TGTGCCAGCAGTTTCTACCCGACAGGTGGGGACACTGAAGCTTTCTTT.

The chain recombines TRBV29-1 with TRBJ2-5; a possible D gene is TRBD2 (6 bases). CDR1 and CDR2 from the germline V gene are SQVTM and ANQGSEA. The CDR3 totals 14 residues. V gave up 5 bases and J gave up 4 bases, with 17 bases separating them. The CDR3 sequence: CSVTGSGLAETQYF. The CDR3, as DNA: TGCAGCGTTACCGGGAGTGGGCTCGCAGAGACCCAGTACTTC.

The V call is TRBV10-3, the J call TRBJ2-2; no definite D call. The CDR3 length is 15 residues. Trimming removed 7 bases at V and 2 bases at J, with 14 bases between. Per the germline V gene, CDR1 is ENHRY and CDR2 is SYGVKD. CDR3 region: CAITRGPSNTGELFF. The CDR3 DNA is TGTGCCATCACAAGAGGTCCTTCAAACACCGGGGAGCTGTTTTTT.

The chain joins TRBV27 to TRBJ2-6; D call uncertain. Germline lookup yields CDR1 MNHEY and CDR2 SMNVEV (reference sequence). V gave up 5 bases and J gave up 0 bases, with 5 bases separating them. The CDR3 sequence is 14 residues long. The CDR3 spells CASSPGSGANVLTF. CDR3 nucleotides: TGTGCCAGCAGTCCAGGCTCTGGGGCCAACGTCCTGACTTTC.

The chain links TRBV7-9 to TRBJ2-1; 12 bases are a match to TRBD2. This CDR3 contains 16 residues. CDR1 is SEHNR, CDR2 FQNEAQ, per germline (reference sequence). The V segment lost 1 base and the J segment 5 bases; nucleotides outside the gene matches: 3. The CDR3: CASSLGTSGMNNEQFF. The CDR3 DNA follows: TGTGCCAGCAGCTTAGGGACTAGCGGGATGAACAATGAGCAGTTCTTC.

The chain joins TRBV19 to TRBJ1-6; TRBD1 matches 8 bases. This CDR3 is 17 amino acids long. V gave up 4 bases and J gave up 7 bases; unmatched junction bases: 12. Germline V gene sequence: CDR1 LNHDA, CDR2 SQIVND (reference sequence). CDR3 DNA sequence: TGTGCCAGTAGTACTGAAGTCCAGGGGGCAAGGAATTCACCCCTCCACTTT. It codes for CASSTEVQGARNSPLHF.

This chain uses TRBV28 with TRBJ1-2; 12 bases map to TRBD1. Trimming cost V 6 bases and J 7 bases; bases outside gene matches: 9. CDR3 length: 15 amino acids. The germline gives CDR1 MDHEN, CDR2 SYDVKM. The CDR3 coding sequence is TGTGCCAGCAGGGTTAGGGGACAGGGGGCACCTGGCTACACCTTC. This sequence encodes CASRVRGQGAPGYTF.

This chain links TRBV19 with TRBJ1-1; weak D call: TRBD1 (6 bases). The germline gives CDR1 LNHDA, CDR2 SQIVND (reference sequence). The CDR3 runs 17 residues. V lost 1 base to trimming and J lost 4 bases, with 19 bases between them. The DNA for the CDR3 is TGTGCCAGTAGTATAGGAGGGGGTCCCCTTCGGGGCACTGAAGCTTTCTTT. Protein sequence: CASSIGGGPLRGTEAFF.

This rearrangement joins TRBV27 to TRBJ1-1, with D possibly being TRBD1 (6 bases). Germline V CDR1 and CDR2: MNHEY, SMNVEV (reference sequence). The CDR3 extends over 14 amino acids. V was trimmed by 6 bases and J by 1 base, leaving 12 bases between them. CDR3 coding DNA: TGTGCCAGCAGGAAAACACAGGGGAACACTGAAGCTTTCTTT. Protein sequence: CASRKTQGNTEAFF.

This clone is a singleton in its sample. The chain combines TRBV9 with TRBJ2-7; 9 nucleotides agree with TRBD1. The CDR3 covers 15 residues. Trimming took 4 bases from V and 4 from J; bases not matched to a gene: 9. Per germline, CDR1 SGDLS and CDR2 YYNGEE. The CDR3 region has the DNA TGTGCCAGCAGCTCCGGGACAGGGACTTATTACGAGCAGTACTTC. Amino acids: CASSSGTGTYYEQYF. Using reference TRBV9 and TRBJ2-7 for the parts outside the CDR3, the full variable domain is DSGVTQTPKHLITATGQRVTLRCSPRSGDLSVYWYQQSLDQGLQFLIQYYNGEERAKGNILERFSAQQFPDLHSELNLSSLELGDSALYFCASSSGTGTYYEQYFGPGTRLTVT.

This clone was picked up a small number of times. The J gene is TRBJ1-6, the V gene TRBV6-4; TRBD1 matches 10 bases. There are 16 residues in the CDR3. Losses at the gene ends were 6 bases for V and 7 bases for J; bases not matched to a gene: 9. The germline V gene encodes CDR1 MRHNA and CDR2 SNTAGT. In DNA, the CDR3 is TGTGCCAGCAGCCCCTCGTCGGGACAGGGGAATTCACCCCTCCACTTT. The encoded protein is CASSPSSGQGNSPLHF.

The CDR3 reads CASSLAGQFNEKLFF. As DNA, the CDR3 is TGTGCCAGCAGCTTAGCGGGACAGTTTAATGAAAAACTGTTTTTT. This chain uses TRBV7-9 with TRBJ1-4; 7 bases agree with TRBD1. The CDR3 totals 15 residues. Germline CDR1 and CDR2: SEHNR and FQNEAQ (reference sequence). V lost 0 bases, J lost 4 bases, and 2 bases stayed unmatched.

This sequence joins TRBV10-2 and TRBJ2-7; 16 nucleotides line up with TRBD2. From germline, CDR1 is WSHSY and CDR2 SAAADI. This CDR3 has 15 residues. The junction had 6 bases not matched to a gene; V was cut back by 7 bases and J by 6 bases. The CDR3 region is CASKVGTSGRAEQYF. The CDR3 region has the DNA TGCGCCAGCAAGGTTGGGACTAGCGGGAGGGCCGAGCAGTACTTC.

Points on this clone: The germline gene is not matched at one end of the junction; a read error may be the cause. The rearrangement links TRBV6-1 to TRBJ2-1; D remains unclear. Germline V CDR1 and CDR2: MNHNS, SASEGT. CDR3 length: 15 amino acids. CDR3 sequence (DNA): TGTGCCAGCACTGAACCCCCAAATCAATCTAGGGAGCAGTTCTTC. Translated: CASTEPPNQSREQFF.

This chain links TRBV5-6 with TRBJ2-3; 14 nucleotides agree with TRBD2. CDR1 SGHDT and CDR2 YYEEEE come from the germline V gene. Trimming cost V 0 bases and J 5 bases; bases outside gene matches: 2. CDR3 length: 16 residues. The CDR3 loop reads CASSLGLAGGLDTQYF. The CDR3 nucleotides are TGTGCCAGCAGCTTGGGACTAGCGGGAGGGCTAGATACGCAGTATTTT.

The V and J genes are TRBV7-9 and TRBJ2-7; weak D call: TRBD2 (5 bases). The germline V and J ends were trimmed by 6 bases and 2 bases, with 17 bases remaining between them. The germline CDR1 and CDR2 sequences are SEHNR and FQNEAQ (reference sequence). This CDR3 has 15 amino acids. CDR3 loop: CASSFSSVGAYEQYF. DNA of the CDR3: TGTGCCAGCAGTTTCTCCTCTGTGGGAGCCTACGAGCAGTACTTC.

This chain uses TRBV5-1 with TRBJ1-6, with 7 bases aligning to TRBD1. V was clipped by 4 bases and J by 6 bases; unmatched bases: 4. The CDR3 length is 14 residues. Germline lookup yields CDR1 SGHRS and CDR2 YFSETQ. The CDR3, as DNA: TGCGCCAGCAGCCCGGACAGGACTAATTCACCCCTCCACTTT. Protein sequence: CASSPDRTNSPLHF.

This chain links TRBV5-1 with TRBJ2-3, with a tentative D call TRBD2 (6 bases). Between the trimmed V and J ends, which lost 7 bases and 2 bases, there was a span of 11 bases. Per germline, CDR1 SGHRS and CDR2 YFSETQ. CDR3 length equals 13 residues. The CDR3 reads CASGRDFTDTQYF. The CDR3 nucleotides read TGCGCCAGCGGCCGGGACTTCACAGATACGCAGTATTTT.

V gene TRBV5-1 combines with J gene TRBJ1-3, with a possible D match to TRBD1 (5 bases). In germline, CDR1 is SGHRS, CDR2 YFSETQ. V lost 0 bases to trimming and J lost 0 bases, with 10 bases between them. The CDR3 runs to 16 residues. CDR3 protein: CASSLATGLSGNTIYF. CDR3 DNA: TGCGCCAGCAGCTTGGCCACAGGCCTCTCTGGAAACACCATATATTTT.

The V gene is TRBV5-1, the J gene TRBJ2-7, with D tentatively TRBD1 (6 bases). This CDR3 is 15 amino acids long. Looked up from germline, CDR1 is SGHRS and CDR2 is YFSETQ. The ends were cut back, 0 bases at V and 2 bases at J, with 12 bases in the middle. CDR3 protein: CASSLEPGETYEQYF. As DNA, the CDR3 is TGCGCCAGCAGCTTGGAGCCAGGGGAAACCTACGAGCAGTACTTC.

This rearrangement joins TRBV9 to TRBJ2-1, with D tentatively TRBD1 (6 bases). The CDR3 consists of 15 residues. Germline loops: CDR1 SGDLS, CDR2 YYNGEE. Trimming took 4 bases from V and 5 from J, leaving 16 bases between them. The CDR3: CASSFTGFVDNEQFF. The CDR3 DNA reads TGTGCCAGCAGCTTTACAGGGTTTGTCGACAATGAGCAGTTCTTC.

This clone was picked up one time. The gene calls are TRBV4-2 and TRBJ1-6; 11 nucleotides match TRBD1. V gave up 4 bases and J gave up 9 bases; unmatched junction bases: 17. Germline CDR1 is LGHNA and CDR2 is YNFKEQ. CDR3 length: 19 residues. In DNA, the CDR3 is TGTGCCAGCAGCCTCTACCCCCTTGGAGGGACAGGGGGTAGTTCACCCCTCCACTTT. This encodes CASSLYPLGGTGGSSPLHF.

The chain couples TRBV9 to TRBJ2-3; D is possibly TRBD2 (5 bases). Trimming took off 4 bases at V and 0 bases at J, with 18 bases between the two ends. Per the germline V gene, CDR1 is SGDLS and CDR2 is YYNGEE. The CDR3 consists of 17 residues. CDR3 bases: TGTGCCAGCAGCCCACAATCGGACTGGACTAGCACAGATACGCAGTATTTT. Its protein is CASSPQSDWTSTDTQYF.

Only a few counts were recorded for this clone. The chain recombines TRBV6-1 with TRBJ1-1; TRBD1 agrees at 7 bases. V lost 7 bases, J lost 11 bases, and 16 bases stayed unmatched. There are 14 residues in the CDR3. Germline loops: CDR1 MNHNS, CDR2 SASEGT. The CDR3 here is CASTLDRTSFLAFF. CDR3 DNA sequence: TGTGCCAGCACGCTGGACAGGACAAGTTTTCTGGCTTTCTTT.

This clone was seen only once. The rearrangement uses TRBV28 and TRBJ2-5; 8 bases map to TRBD2. Germline-derived CDR1 and CDR2 are MDHEN and SYDVKM. This CDR3 has 17 amino acids. V was pared by 1 base and J by 0 bases, with 7 bases of the junction left unmatched. The chain's CDR3 is CASSLYQGGGNQETQYF. In nucleotides, the CDR3 is TGTGCCAGCAGTTTATATCAGGGCGGGGGGAACCAAGAGACCCAGTACTTC.

This rearrangement joins TRBV5-1 to TRBJ1-5; D is unclear. V lost 0 bases to trimming and J lost 4 bases, with 5 bases between them. CDR3 size: 13 residues. Germline CDR1 is SGHRS and CDR2 is YFSETQ. CDR3 region: CASSLAVNQPQHF. The CDR3 bases are TGCGCCAGCAGCTTGGCCGTTAATCAGCCCCAGCATTTT. Full variable domain (missing parts from reference TRBV5-1 and TRBJ1-5): KAGVTQTPRYLIKTRGQQVTLSCSPISGHRSVSWYQQTPGQGLQFLFEYFSETQRNKGNFPGRFSGRQFSNSRSEMNVSTLELGDSALYLCASSLAVNQPQHFGDGTRLSIL.

The table lists this clone with a few counts. V is TRBV15 and J is TRBJ2-1; tentative D call: TRBD2 (6 bases). Germline V gives CDR1 LNHNV, CDR2 YYDKDF (reference sequence). The CDR3 runs 13 residues. V lost 9 bases and J 8 bases, leaving 17 bases between the germline ends. CDR3 loop: CATGLRWGDEQFF. The CDR3 nucleotides are TGTGCCACTGGCCTGAGGTGGGGGGATGAGCAGTTCTTC.

This clone has just one count. The chain combines TRBV4-1 with TRBJ1-4, with a weak D call TRBD1 (5 bases). Germline V CDR1 and CDR2: MGHRA, YSYEKL. This CDR3 is built from 15 residues. V lost 4 bases and J 8 bases, leaving 17 bases between the germline ends. The CDR3 is CASSPIGVGGEKLFF. The CDR3 coding sequence is TGCGCCAGCAGCCCGATAGGGGTAGGAGGGGAAAAACTGTTTTTT.